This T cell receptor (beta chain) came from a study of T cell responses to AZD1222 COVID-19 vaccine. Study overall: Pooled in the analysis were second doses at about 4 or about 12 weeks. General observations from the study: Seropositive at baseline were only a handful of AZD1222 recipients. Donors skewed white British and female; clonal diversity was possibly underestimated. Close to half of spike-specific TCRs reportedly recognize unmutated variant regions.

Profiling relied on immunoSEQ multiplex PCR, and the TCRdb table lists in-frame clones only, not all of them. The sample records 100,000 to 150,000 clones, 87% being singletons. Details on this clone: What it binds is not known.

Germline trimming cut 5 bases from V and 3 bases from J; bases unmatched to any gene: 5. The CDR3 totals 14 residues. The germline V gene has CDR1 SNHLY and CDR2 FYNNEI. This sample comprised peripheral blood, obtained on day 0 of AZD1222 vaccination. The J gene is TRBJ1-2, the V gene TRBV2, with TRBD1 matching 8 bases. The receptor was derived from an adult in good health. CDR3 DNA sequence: TGTGCCAGCAGTCGGACAGGGTCGGACTATGGCTACACCTTC. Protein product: CASSRTGSDYGYTF. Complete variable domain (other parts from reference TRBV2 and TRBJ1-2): EPEVTQTPSHQVTQMGQEVILRCVPISNHLYFYWYRQILGQKVEFLVSFYNNEISEKSEIFDDQFSVERPDGSNFTLKIRSTKLEDSAMYFCASSRTGSDYGYTFGSGTRLTVV.